This T cell receptor beta chain comes out of a study of blood T cell repertoires in COVID-19 (dated by TCRdb to 2020 to 2022). About the full investigation: The collaborator samples originated in the United States, Italy and Spain and spanned the acute and convalescent phases of COVID-19. Samples came from the ongoing ImmuneRACE study (first 160 participants) plus 1,254 subjects from 6 global collaborators. Sample metadata almost always included a de-identified subject ID, COVID-19 status, age in years and sex. Where available, HLA class I and class II types were taken from metadata supplied by the sample provider and were not determined by assay-based typing. The material from the prospective study consisted of cDNA or gDNA derived from T cells, B-cell-depleted T cells, or PBMCs. The dataset comprised deeply sampled blood TCRbeta repertoires from subjects exposed to, actively infected with, or recovered from COVID-19. The repertoires were released in a freely available public database intended as a resource for research on the immune response to SARS-CoV-2.

The V and J ends are trimmed by 6 bases and 5 bases, leaving 4 bases between them. According to the germline V gene, CDR1 reads SNHLY and CDR2 reads FYNNEI. The CDR3 holds 10 amino acids from the cysteine to the phenylalanine. Only CDR3 DNA is held: 30 bases, read in frame from base 1. Broad study findings and their caveats: Clinical and demographic metadata were provided uncurated, with the amount varying by source and participant.

Another Seattle source contributed samples from volunteer blood donors who had recovered from COVID-19. Each collaborating institution followed its own protocols to collect whole blood in K2EDTA tubes. Collaborator samples were shipped for TCRbeta analysis as frozen whole blood, isolated PBMCs, or DNA extracted from either sample type. As for this clone: This receptor's antigen is unknown. The record has no base qualities; no much larger clone is one base away.

The immunoSEQ Assay, a bias-controlled multiplex PCR, was used to amplify TCRbeta CDR3 regions from genomic DNA. The study's own analysis went as follows. The number of nucleated cells in each sample was estimated from the amplification of reference gene primers within the assay. Sequence reads were collapsed and filtered to measure the absolute abundance of every unique TCRbeta CDR3 rearrangement. For each sample, productive Simpson clonality was calculated as the square root of Simpson's diversity index over productive rearrangements. This immuneACCESS table, as held by TCRdb, lists in-frame sequences with V and J called but not all clones. Of the missing ones, under half trace to an unresolved V gene in checked studies; the others have no known cause. V and J calls and clone size are copied from that table; D and trimming were computed from the DNA. The sample contains roughly 150,000 clones, around 80% of them found a single time. Of the sample, roughly a fifth is held by the ten largest clones.

The chain uses TRBV2 and TRBJ1-2, with an unclear D gene assignment. Sequencing was done on a sample of peripheral blood. This clonotype was obtained from a woman in her 70s who had recovered from COVID-19. The nucleotide sequence reads as follows: TGTGCCAGCAGCTTGTATGGCTACACCTTC. Translated, this is CASSLYGYTF.